The 9 T cell receptor beta chains reported below all come from one sample, sequenced in a study of blood T cell repertoires in COVID-19. Profiling relied on immunoSEQ multiplex PCR, and the TCRdb table lists in-frame clones only, not all of them. The top ten clones hold less than 4% of a sample with around 250,000 clones, about four fifths of them seen once. Sequencing was performed on peripheral blood. These receptor sequences come from a woman aged 18-30 years with acute or convalescent COVID-19.

The chain recombines TRBV10-3 with TRBJ1-1, with 8 bases fitting TRBD1. J was trimmed by 7 bases and V by 4 bases; bases with no gene match: 5. The CDR3 consists of 13 residues. Germline assignment: CDR1 ENHRY and CDR2 SYGVKD. CDR3 residues: CAISGQGPDEAFF. In DNA form, the CDR3 reads TGTGCCATCAGTGGACAGGGGCCCGATGAAGCTTTCTTT.

DNA of the CDR3: TGTGCCAGCAGCTTCGGACAGGGGAACACTGAAGCTTTCTTT. It encodes CASSFGQGNTEAFF. V usage is TRBV7-2 and J usage is TRBJ1-1, with TRBD1 identical over 8 bases. This CDR3 is 14 amino acids long. The V and J ends lost 3 bases and 1 base, in that order; junction bases with no gene match: 1. Per germline, CDR1 SGHTA and CDR2 FQGNSA.

The rearrangement links TRBV12-3 or TRBV12-4 to TRBJ1-3; 10 positions agree with TRBD1. V lost 7 bases, J lost 8 bases, and 5 bases stayed unmatched. The CDR3 spans 13 residues. CDR3 region: CASTRTGGDTIYF. DNA for the CDR3: TGTGCCAGCACCCGGACAGGGGGGGACACCATATATTTT.

The rearrangement uses TRBV14 and TRBJ2-3; the D gene is possibly TRBD1 (6 bases). Per the germline V gene, CDR1 is SGHDN and CDR2 is FVKESK. Deletions cut 1 base from V and 6 bases from J, with 26 bases between. The CDR3 is 19 residues long. DNA for the CDR3: TGTGCCAGCAGCCAAGGGGAATGGGGCAGGGGCCGTTTGTCGGATACGCAGTATTTT. Translating gives CASSQGEWGRGRLSDTQYF.

This clone was counted ten times or more. This chain joins TRBV28 and TRBJ1-1, with D tentatively TRBD1 (5 bases). CDR1 and CDR2 from the germline V gene are MDHEN and SYDVKM. This CDR3 has 11 residues. Trimming cost V 5 bases and J 7 bases, with 8 bases left between them. The CDR3 DNA reads TGTGCCAGCAGTGACAGCTTTGAAGCTTTCTTT. Its protein product is CASSDSFEAFF.

The chain carries TRBV25-1 and TRBJ2-1, with 9 positions matching TRBD2. Germline values: CDR1 MGHDK, CDR2 SYGVNS. V dropped 2 bases and J dropped 5; count of bases not matched to a gene: 7. This CDR3 is built from 16 residues. In DNA, the CDR3 is TGTGCCAGCAGTGAAAGGGGACTAGCTTTCCACAATGAGCAGTTCTTC. Its translation: CASSERGLAFHNEQFF. Full variable domain (missing parts from reference TRBV25-1 and TRBJ2-1): EADIYQTPRYLVIGTGKKITLECSQTMGHDKMYWYQQDPGMELHLIHYSYGVNSTEKGDLSSESTVSRIRTEHFPLTLESARPSHTSQYLCASSERGLAFHNEQFFGPGTRLTVL.

The rearrangement links TRBV15 to TRBJ2-4, with 7 positions matching TRBD2. V lost 0 bases and J lost 0; bases outside the gene matches: 8. CDR3 length: 18 amino acids. The germline CDR1 and CDR2 sequences are LNHNV and YYDKDF (reference sequence). CDR3 amino acids: CATSRDNRLAVAKNIQYF. In nucleotides, the CDR3 is TGTGCCACCAGCAGAGATAATAGGCTAGCGGTAGCCAAAAACATTCAGTACTTC. The whole variable domain, remainder taken from reference TRBV15 and TRBJ2-4, is DAMVIQNPRYQVTQFGKPVTLSCSQTLNHNVMYWYQQKSSQAPKLLFHYYDKDFNNEADTPDNFQSRRPNTSFCFLDIRSPGLGDTAMYLCATSRDNRLAVAKNIQYFGAGTRLSVL.

The V and J genes are TRBV6-5 and TRBJ2-7; 7 nucleotides agree with TRBD1. The CDR3 extends over 15 amino acids. Germline CDR1 is MNHEY and CDR2 is SVGAGI. With 6 bases clipped from V and 0 bases from J, the junction kept 8 bases outside the gene matches. The CDR3 sequence: CASRKPTGSSYEQYF. The CDR3 DNA reads as TGTGCCAGCAGGAAGCCGACAGGGAGCTCCTACGAGCAGTACTTC.

The CDR3 loop reads CASSLAAVAGGIVTGELFF. CDR3 coding DNA: TGTGCCAGCAGCTTGGCCGCGGTAGCGGGAGGTATTGTAACCGGGGAGCTGTTTTTT. The rearrangement links TRBV5-4 to TRBJ2-2; TRBD2 matches at 10 bases. Germline lookup yields CDR1 SGHNT and CDR2 YYREEE (reference sequence). The V gene end was trimmed by 0 bases and the J gene end by 5 bases; junction bases not matched to a gene: 13. The CDR3 has 19 amino acids.